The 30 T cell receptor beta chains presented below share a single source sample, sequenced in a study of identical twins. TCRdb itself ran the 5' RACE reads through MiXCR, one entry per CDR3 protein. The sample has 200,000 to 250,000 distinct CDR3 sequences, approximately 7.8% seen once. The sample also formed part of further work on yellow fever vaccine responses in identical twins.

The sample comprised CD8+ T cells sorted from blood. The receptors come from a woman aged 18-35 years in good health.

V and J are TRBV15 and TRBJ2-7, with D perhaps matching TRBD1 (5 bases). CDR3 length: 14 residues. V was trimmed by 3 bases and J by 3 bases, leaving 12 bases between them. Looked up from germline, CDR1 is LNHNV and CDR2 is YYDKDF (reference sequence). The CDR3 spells CATSRKLDSYEQYF. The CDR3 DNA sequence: TGTGCCACCAGCAGGAAACTCGACAGCTACGAGCAGTACTTC.

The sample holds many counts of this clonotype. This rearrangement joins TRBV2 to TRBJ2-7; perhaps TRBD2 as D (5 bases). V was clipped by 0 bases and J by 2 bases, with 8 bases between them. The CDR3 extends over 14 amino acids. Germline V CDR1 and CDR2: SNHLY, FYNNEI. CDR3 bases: TGTGCCAGCAGTGAAGCGCCCGGGGCCTACGAGCAGTACTTC. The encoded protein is CASSEAPGAYEQYF.

CDR3 DNA: TGTGCCAGCAGCCAACTAGCGGGAGGGCCCGACAATGAGCAGTTCTTC. This sequence encodes CASSQLAGGPDNEQFF. The chain recombines TRBV7-3 with TRBJ2-1, with 13 bases matching TRBD2. Germline CDR1 SGHTA, CDR2 FQGTGA. Trimming at V came to 5 bases and at J to 5 bases, leaving 6 bases not matched to a gene. This CDR3 is 16 amino acids long. The full variable domain, its missing parts supplied by reference TRBV7-3 and TRBJ2-1, is GAGVSQTPSNKVTEKGKYVELRCDPISGHTALYWYRQSLGQGPEFLIYFQGTGAADDSGLPNDRFFAVRPEGSVSTLKIQRTERGDSAVYLCASSQLAGGPDNEQFFGPGTRLTVL.

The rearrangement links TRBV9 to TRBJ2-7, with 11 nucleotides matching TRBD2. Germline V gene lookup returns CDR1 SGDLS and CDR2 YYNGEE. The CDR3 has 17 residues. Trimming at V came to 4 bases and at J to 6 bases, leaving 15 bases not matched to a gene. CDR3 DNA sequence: TGTGCCAGCAGCCCAACAGAGACTAGCGGGATCTTCCTCGAGCAGTACTTC. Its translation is CASSPTETSGIFLEQYF.

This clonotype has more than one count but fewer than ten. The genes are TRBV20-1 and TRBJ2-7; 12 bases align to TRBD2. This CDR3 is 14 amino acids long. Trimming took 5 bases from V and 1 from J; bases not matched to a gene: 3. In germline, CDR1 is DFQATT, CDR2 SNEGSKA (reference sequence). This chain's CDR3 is CSARLAGESYEQYF. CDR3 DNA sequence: TGCAGTGCTCGACTAGCGGGAGAGTCCTACGAGCAGTACTTC.

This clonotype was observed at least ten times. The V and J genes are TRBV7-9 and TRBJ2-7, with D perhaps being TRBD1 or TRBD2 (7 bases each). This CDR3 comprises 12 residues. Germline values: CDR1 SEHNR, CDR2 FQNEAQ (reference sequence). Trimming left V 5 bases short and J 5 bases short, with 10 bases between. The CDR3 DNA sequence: TGTGCCAGCAGCCCAGGGGGGGACGAGCAGTACTTC. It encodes CASSPGGDEQYF.

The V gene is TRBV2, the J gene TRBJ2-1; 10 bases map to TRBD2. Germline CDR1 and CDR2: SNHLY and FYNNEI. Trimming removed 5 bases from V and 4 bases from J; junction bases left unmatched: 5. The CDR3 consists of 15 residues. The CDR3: CASSRTSGIYNEQFF. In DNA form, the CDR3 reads TGTGCCAGCAGTCGTACTAGCGGGATTTACAATGAGCAGTTCTTC.

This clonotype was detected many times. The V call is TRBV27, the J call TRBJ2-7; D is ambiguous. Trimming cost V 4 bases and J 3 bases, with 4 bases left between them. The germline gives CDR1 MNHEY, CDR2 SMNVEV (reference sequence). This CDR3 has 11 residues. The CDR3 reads CASSSRYEQYF. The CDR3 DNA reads TGTGCCAGCAGTTCCCGCTACGAGCAGTACTTC.

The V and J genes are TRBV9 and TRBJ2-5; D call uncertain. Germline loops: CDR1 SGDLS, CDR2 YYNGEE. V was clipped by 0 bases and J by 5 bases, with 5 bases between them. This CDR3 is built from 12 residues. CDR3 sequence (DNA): TGTGCCAGCAGCGTAGTTGGGGAGACCCAGTACTTC. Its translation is CASSVVGETQYF.

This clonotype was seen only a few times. CDR3 nucleotides: TGTGCCAGCAGCCTCAGGGATCGGGAGCAGTTCTTC. Translated, it gives CASSLRDREQFF. V and J are TRBV11-2 and TRBJ2-1; D might be TRBD1 (5 bases). This CDR3 comprises 12 residues. V was cut by 5 bases and J by 10 bases, with 12 bases left in between. Per germline, CDR1 SGHAT and CDR2 FQNNGV.

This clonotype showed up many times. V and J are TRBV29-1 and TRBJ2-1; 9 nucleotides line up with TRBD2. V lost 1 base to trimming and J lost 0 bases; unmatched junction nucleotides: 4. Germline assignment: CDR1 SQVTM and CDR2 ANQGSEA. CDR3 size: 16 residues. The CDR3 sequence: CSVEGLAGVSYNEQFF. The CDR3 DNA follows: TGCAGCGTTGAAGGGTTAGCGGGAGTCTCCTACAATGAGCAGTTCTTC.

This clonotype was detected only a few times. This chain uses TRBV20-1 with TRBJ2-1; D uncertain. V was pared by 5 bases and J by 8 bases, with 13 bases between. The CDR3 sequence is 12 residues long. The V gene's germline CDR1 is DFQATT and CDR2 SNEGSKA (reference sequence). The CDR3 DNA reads TGCAGTGCTGATGAAGGCCTCGATGAGCAGTTCTTC. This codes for CSADEGLDEQFF.

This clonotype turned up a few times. The CDR3 DNA reads as TGTGCCAGCAGTTTGGGACTAGCGGTGAACGAGTACTTC. Protein product: CASSLGLAVNEYF. The chain employs TRBV12-3 or TRBV12-4 and TRBJ2-7; 11 nucleotides line up with TRBD2. V gave up 3 bases and J gave up 11 bases; unmatched junction bases: 6. CDR3 length: 13 amino acids.

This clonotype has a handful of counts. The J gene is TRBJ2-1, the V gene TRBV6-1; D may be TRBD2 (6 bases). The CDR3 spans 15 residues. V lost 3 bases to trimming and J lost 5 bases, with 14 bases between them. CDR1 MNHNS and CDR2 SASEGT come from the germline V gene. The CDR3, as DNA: TGTGCCAGCAGTGAGGAGGGGTGGGTGGACAATGAGCAGTTCTTC. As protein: CASSEEGWVDNEQFF.

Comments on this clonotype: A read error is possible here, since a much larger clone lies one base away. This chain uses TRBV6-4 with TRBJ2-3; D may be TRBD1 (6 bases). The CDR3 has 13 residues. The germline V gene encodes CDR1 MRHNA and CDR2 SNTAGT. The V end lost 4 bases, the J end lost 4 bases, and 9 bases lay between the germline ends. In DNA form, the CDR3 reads TGTGCCAGCAGTGCAGGGGTCGCAGATACGCAGTATTTT. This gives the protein CASSAGVADTQYF.

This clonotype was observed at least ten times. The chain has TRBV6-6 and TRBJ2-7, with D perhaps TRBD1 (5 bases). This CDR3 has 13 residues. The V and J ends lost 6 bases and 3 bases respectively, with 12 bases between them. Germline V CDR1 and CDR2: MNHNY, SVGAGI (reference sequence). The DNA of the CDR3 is TGTGCCAGCAGCAATGACAGAGACTACGAGCAGTACTTC. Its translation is CASSNDRDYEQYF.

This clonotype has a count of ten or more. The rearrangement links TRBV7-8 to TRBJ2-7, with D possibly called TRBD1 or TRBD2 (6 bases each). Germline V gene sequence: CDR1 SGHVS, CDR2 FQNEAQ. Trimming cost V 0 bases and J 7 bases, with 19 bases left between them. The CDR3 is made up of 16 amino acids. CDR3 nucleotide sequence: TGTGCCAGCAGCTTAGCCGGGGGTGGGGGGCTGAGTGAGCAGTACTTC. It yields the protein CASSLAGGGGLSEQYF.

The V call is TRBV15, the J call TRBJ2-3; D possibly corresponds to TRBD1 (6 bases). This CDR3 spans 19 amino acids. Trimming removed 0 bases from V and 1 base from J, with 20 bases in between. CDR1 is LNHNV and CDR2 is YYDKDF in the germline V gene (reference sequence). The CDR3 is CATSRDLNPTGVGTDTQYF. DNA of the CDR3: TGTGCCACCAGCAGAGACCTAAACCCGACAGGAGTAGGCACAGATACGCAGTATTTT.

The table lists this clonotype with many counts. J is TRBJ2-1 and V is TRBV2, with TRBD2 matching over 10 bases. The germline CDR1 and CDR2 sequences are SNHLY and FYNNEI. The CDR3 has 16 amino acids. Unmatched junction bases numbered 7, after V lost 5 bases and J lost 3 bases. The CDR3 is CASSPSGRLGYNEQFF. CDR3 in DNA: TGTGCCAGCAGTCCTAGCGGGAGACTAGGCTACAATGAGCAGTTCTTC.

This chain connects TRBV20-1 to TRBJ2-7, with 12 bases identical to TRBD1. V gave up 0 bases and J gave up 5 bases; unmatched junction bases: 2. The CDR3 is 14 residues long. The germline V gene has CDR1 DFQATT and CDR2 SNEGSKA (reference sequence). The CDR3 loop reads CSAREGQGAHEQYV. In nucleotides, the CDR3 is TGCAGTGCTAGAGAGGGACAGGGGGCCCACGAGCAGTACGTC.

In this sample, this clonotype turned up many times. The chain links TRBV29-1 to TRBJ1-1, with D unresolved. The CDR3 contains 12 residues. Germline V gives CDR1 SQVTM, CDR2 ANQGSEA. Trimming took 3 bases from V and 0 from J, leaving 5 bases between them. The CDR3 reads CSVDIMNTEAFF. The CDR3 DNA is TGCAGCGTTGACATCATGAACACTGAAGCTTTCTTT.

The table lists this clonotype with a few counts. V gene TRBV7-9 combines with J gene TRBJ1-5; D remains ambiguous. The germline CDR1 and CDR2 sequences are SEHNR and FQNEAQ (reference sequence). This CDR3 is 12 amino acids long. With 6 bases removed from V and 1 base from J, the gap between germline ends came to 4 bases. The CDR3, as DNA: TGTGCCAGCAGTAAGAGCAATCAGCCCCAGCATTTT. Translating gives CASSKSNQPQHF.

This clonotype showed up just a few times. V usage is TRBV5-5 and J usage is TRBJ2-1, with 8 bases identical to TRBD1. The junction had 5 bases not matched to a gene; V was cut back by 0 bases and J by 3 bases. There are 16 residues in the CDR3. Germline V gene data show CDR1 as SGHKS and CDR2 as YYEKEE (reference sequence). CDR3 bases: TGTGCCAGCAGCTTGGCCGAGGACAGGGACTACAATGAGCAGTTCTTC. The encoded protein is CASSLAEDRDYNEQFF. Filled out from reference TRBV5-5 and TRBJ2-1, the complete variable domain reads DAGVTQSPTHLIKTRGQQVTLRCSPISGHKSVSWYQQVLGQGPQFIFQYYEKEERGRGNFPDRFSARQFPNYSSELNVNALLLGDSALYLCASSLAEDRDYNEQFFGPGTRLTVL.

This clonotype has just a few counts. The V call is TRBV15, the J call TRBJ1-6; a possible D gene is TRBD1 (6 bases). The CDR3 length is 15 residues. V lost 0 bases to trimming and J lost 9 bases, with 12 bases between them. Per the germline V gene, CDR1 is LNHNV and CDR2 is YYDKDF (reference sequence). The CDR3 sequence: CATSRDLGATSPLHF. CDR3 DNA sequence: TGTGCCACCAGCAGAGATCTGGGGGCTACTTCACCCCTCCACTTT.

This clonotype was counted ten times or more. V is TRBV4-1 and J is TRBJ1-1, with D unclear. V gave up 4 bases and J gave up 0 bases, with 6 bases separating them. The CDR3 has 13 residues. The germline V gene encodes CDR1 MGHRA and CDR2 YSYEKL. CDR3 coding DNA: TGCGCCAGCAGCCGGGCGTTGAACACTGAAGCTTTCTTT. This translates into CASSRALNTEAFF.

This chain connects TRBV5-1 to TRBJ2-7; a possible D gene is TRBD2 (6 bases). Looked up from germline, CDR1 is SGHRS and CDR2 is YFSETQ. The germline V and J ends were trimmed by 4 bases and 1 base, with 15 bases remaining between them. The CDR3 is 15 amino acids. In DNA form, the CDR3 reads TGCGCCAGCAGCCCCGGGACTCTCCTTTCCTACGAGCAGTACGTC. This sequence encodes CASSPGTLLSYEQYV.

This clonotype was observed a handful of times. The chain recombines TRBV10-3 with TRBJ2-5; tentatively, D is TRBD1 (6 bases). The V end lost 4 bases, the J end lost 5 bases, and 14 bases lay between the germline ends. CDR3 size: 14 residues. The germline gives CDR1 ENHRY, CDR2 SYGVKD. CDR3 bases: TGTGCCATCAGTGGCTCAGGGGTCCCGGAGACCCAGTACTTC. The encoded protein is CAISGSGVPETQYF.

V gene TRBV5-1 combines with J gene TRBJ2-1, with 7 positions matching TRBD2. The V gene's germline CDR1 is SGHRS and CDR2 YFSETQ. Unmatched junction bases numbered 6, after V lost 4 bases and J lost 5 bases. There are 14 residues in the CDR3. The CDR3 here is CASSSGLVNNEQFF. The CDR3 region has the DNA TGCGCCAGCAGCAGCGGACTAGTTAACAATGAGCAGTTCTTC.

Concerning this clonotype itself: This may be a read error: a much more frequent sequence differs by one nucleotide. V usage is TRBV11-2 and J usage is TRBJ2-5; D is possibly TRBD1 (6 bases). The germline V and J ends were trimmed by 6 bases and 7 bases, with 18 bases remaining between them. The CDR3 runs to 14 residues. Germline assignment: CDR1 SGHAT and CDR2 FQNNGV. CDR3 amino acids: CASRPPGTYVTQYF. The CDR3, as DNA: TGTGCCAGCAGACCGCCCGGGACATATGTGACCCAGTACTTC. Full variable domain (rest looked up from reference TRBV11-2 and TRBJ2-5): EAGVAQSPRYKIIEKRQSVAFWCNPISGHATLYWYQQILGQGPKLLIQFQNNGVVDDSQLPKDRFSAERLKGVDSTLKIQPAKLEDSAVYLCASRPPGTYVTQYFGPGTRLLVL.

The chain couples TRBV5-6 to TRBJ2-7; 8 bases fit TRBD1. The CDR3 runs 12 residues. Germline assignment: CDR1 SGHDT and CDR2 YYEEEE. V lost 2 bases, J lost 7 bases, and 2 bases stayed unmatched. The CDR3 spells CASSFRGREQYV. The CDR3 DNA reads TGTGCCAGCAGCTTCAGGGGGCGGGAGCAGTACGTC.